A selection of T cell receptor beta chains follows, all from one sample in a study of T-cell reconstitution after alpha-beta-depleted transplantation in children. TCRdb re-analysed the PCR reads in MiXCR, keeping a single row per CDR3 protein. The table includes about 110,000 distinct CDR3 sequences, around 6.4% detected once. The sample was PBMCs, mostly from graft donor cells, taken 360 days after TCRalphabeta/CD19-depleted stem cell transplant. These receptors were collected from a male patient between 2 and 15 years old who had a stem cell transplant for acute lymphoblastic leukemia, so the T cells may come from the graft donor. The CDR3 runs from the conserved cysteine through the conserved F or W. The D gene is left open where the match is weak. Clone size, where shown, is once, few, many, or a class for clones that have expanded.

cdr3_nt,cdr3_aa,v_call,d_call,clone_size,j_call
TGCGCCAGCAGCCCGGGACTAGTAATCTACGAGCAGTACTTC,CASSPGLVIYEQYF,TRBV5-1,TRBD2,many,TRBJ2-7
TGCGCCAGCAGCTTTTTAGGGGAAGGTGGAAACACCATATATTTT,CASSFLGEGGNTIYF,TRBV5-1,NA,NA,TRBJ1-3
TGTGCCAGCAGCTCCTCATACACCGGGGAGCTGTTTTTT,CASSSSYTGELFF,TRBV5-5,NA,NA,TRBJ2-2
TGTGCTAGTGGTCCGGACAGGGAGACCCAGTACTTC,CASGPDRETQYF,TRBV12-5,TRBD1,many,TRBJ2-5
TGTGCCAGCAGCTCCCCGGACAGGGGGCGTAATCAGCCCCAGCATTTT,CASSSPDRGRNQPQHF,TRBV7-2,TRBD1,few,TRBJ1-5
TGCAGCGTTGAAGAGGTCAATGGGCAGCCCCAGCATTTT,CSVEEVNGQPQHF,TRBV29-1,NA,many,TRBJ1-5
TGTGCCAGCAGCTTAACTGTCGGCCCAGGGGAAAAACTGTTTTTT,CASSLTVGPGEKLFF,TRBV7-7,NA,few,TRBJ1-4
TGCGCCAGCAGCCAAGATGAAAGGGATCAAGAGACCCAGTACTTC,CASSQDERDQETQYF,TRBV4-3,NA,NA,TRBJ2-5
TGCAGTGTTCGGACAGGGACGGAGACCCAGTACTTC,CSVRTGTETQYF,TRBV20-1,TRBD1,many,TRBJ2-5
TGTGCCAGCAGTGAATGGCCTACGGATGAGCAGTTCTTC,CASSEWPTDEQFF,TRBV6-1,NA,many,TRBJ2-1
TGTGCCAGCAGTTACACCCCCCGGGCATACTATGGCTACACCTTC,CASSYTPRAYYGYTF,TRBV28,NA,few,TRBJ1-2
TGTGCCAGCAGCTTAGGGGGCGGGAGGGCCACCGGGGAGCTGTTTTTT,CASSLGGGRATGELFF,TRBV7-2,TRBD2,NA,TRBJ2-2
TGTGCCAGCAGCTCCCCCCAAGGGGGCACAGATACGCAGTATTTT,CASSSPQGGTDTQYF,TRBV7-3,NA,few,TRBJ2-3
TGTGCCAGCAGTTTATTCAGTAGCAATCAGCCCCAGCATTTT,CASSLFSSNQPQHF,TRBV27,NA,few,TRBJ1-5
TGTGCCAGCAGCCGCGGGGTAAGCTCCTACAATGAGCAGTTCTTC,CASSRGVSSYNEQFF,TRBV7-8,NA,many,TRBJ2-1
TGCAGTGCTTCCCCCCCAGGGGAGCTGTTTTTT,CSASPPGELFF,TRBV20-1,NA,many,TRBJ2-2
TGTGCCAGCTCACCACTGCAAAGGACAGGGGTCTATGGCTACACCTTC,CASSPLQRTGVYGYTF,TRBV18,TRBD1,NA,TRBJ1-2
TGTGCCAGCAGCTTACACACAGGGGGCGCCGGTGGCTACACCTTC,CASSLHTGGAGGYTF,TRBV7-3,TRBD1,NA,TRBJ1-2
TGCGCCAGCAGCTTGGCAGGGATCCAAGAGACCCAGTACTTC,CASSLAGIQETQYF,TRBV5-1,NA,many,TRBJ2-5
TGTGCCAGCAGCCCGGGGGGGCTTGAAGCTTTCTTT,CASSPGGLEAFF,TRBV7-9,NA,few,TRBJ1-1
TGTGCCAGCAGCGTCGGGTTAGCGGGCCGGAACACCGGGGAGCTGTTTTTT,CASSVGLAGRNTGELFF,TRBV9,TRBD2,many,TRBJ2-2
TGTGCCAGCAGCGACGCCCAGGGAGACATTCAGTACTTC,CASSDAQGDIQYF,TRBV28,NA,few,TRBJ2-4
TGTGCCACCAGCGTCACAGGACAGGGGATGGAAAGGACCGGGGAGCTGTTTTTT,CATSVTGQGMERTGELFF,TRBV15,TRBD1,NA,TRBJ2-2
TGTGCCAGCAGTTTATCGGGGGGGGACTACTCCTCTGGAAACACCATATATTTT,CASSLSGGDYSSGNTIYF,TRBV27,NA,few,TRBJ1-3
TGCGCCAGCGGGGACTATTTGAACTACAATGAGCAGTTCTTC,CASGDYLNYNEQFF,TRBV10-2,TRBD2,many,TRBJ2-1
TGTGCCAGCAGCCGTCTAAGGTACTCTGGGGCCAACGTCCTGACTTTC,CASSRLRYSGANVLTF,TRBV7-9,NA,NA,TRBJ2-6
TGCGCCAGCAGCCAAGATATCTCGGGCAGGGGGGATGAGCAGTTCTTC,CASSQDISGRGDEQFF,TRBV4-3,NA,many,TRBJ2-1
TGTGCCAGCAGCCAATGTCAGCCCCAGCATTTT,CASSQCQPQHF,TRBV4-2,NA,many,TRBJ1-5
TGCAGCGGGAGGCAAGATACGCAGTATTTT,CSGRQDTQYF,TRBV29-1,NA,many,TRBJ2-3
TGTGCCAGCAGCGAGGGGACTTCTATAGCCAAAAACATTCAGTACTTC,CASSEGTSIAKNIQYF,TRBV7-8,NA,many,TRBJ2-4
TGCGCCAGCAGCTCCCGGGACAGGGGGTTAGGAGAGACCCAGTACTTC,CASSSRDRGLGETQYF,TRBV5-1,TRBD1,many,TRBJ2-5
TGTGCCTTCAGTTTAGTTAGGGGGAAAGTGAACACCGGGGAGCTGTTTTTT,CAFSLVRGKVNTGELFF,TRBV3-1,NA,NA,TRBJ2-2
TGTGCCACCCCTACAGGGGAGGCTGAAGCTTTCTTT,CATPTGEAEAFF,TRBV7-2,TRBD1,few,TRBJ1-1
TGTGCCGCGTCTCGCGGAGGGGACTATGGCTACACCTTC,CAASRGGDYGYTF,TRBV6-1,NA,NA,TRBJ1-2
TGTGCCAGCGTGGGACAGGGGGCCGGGGAGCTGTTTTTT,CASVGQGAGELFF,TRBV27,TRBD1,few,TRBJ2-2
TGCGCCAGCAGCTATCGGCCCTTCACCTGGGAGCTGTTTTTT,CASSYRPFTWELFF,TRBV4-3,NA,NA,TRBJ2-2
TGTGCCAGCAGCTTAGAAGGGGCCCTGCATTACGAGCAGTACTTC,CASSLEGALHYEQYF,TRBV11-2,NA,NA,TRBJ2-7
TGTGCCAGCAGCTTCGGAGGGATTTACGAGCAGTACTTC,CASSFGGIYEQYF,TRBV7-2,NA,many,TRBJ2-7
TGTGCCAGCAGCCTGGAGGGGGCGCGGGCAACTAATGAAAAACTGTTTTTT,CASSLEGARATNEKLFF,TRBV7-6,TRBD1,few,TRBJ1-4
TGCAGCGTTACCGGACTAGCTTCCTACAATGAGCAGTTCTTC,CSVTGLASYNEQFF,TRBV29-1,TRBD2,NA,TRBJ2-1
TGTGCCAGCAGTTTACTAGGGAATCAGCCCCAGCATTTT,CASSLLGNQPQHF,TRBV28,NA,many,TRBJ1-5
TGTGCCAGCAGGCCCGGAACAGGGGCCGAGCAGTACTTC,CASRPGTGAEQYF,TRBV7-6,TRBD1,NA,TRBJ2-7
TGTGCCAGCAGCGTAGCGGGAGTCAGAGATACGCAGTATTTT,CASSVAGVRDTQYF,TRBV9,NA,many,TRBJ2-3
TGTGCCAGCACCGGACTGCCTCCTAGAGAGCAGTACTTC,CASTGLPPREQYF,TRBV27,NA,NA,TRBJ2-7
TGTGCCAGCAGCGCTAGGGATCGTGAGCAGTTCTTC,CASSARDREQFF,TRBV6-1,NA,NA,TRBJ2-1
TGCAGTGCTAGCCGTCCCGGACTAGCGGGAGTCGATGAGCAGTTCTTC,CSASRPGLAGVDEQFF,TRBV20-1,TRBD2,NA,TRBJ2-1
TGTGCCAGCAGTCCCCGGGACCCTAGGCCCTACGAGCAGTACTTC,CASSPRDPRPYEQYF,TRBV12-3/TRBV12-4,NA,many,TRBJ2-7
TGTGCCAGCAGCGGGGGGGGGAAGGACCACCAGAGCACAGATACGCAGTATTTT,CASSGGGKDHQSTDTQYF,TRBV9,TRBD2,few,TRBJ2-3
TGTGCCAGCAGCCCTCCGGGGGGACTAAGAAACATTCAGTACTTC,CASSPPGGLRNIQYF,TRBV9,TRBD2,many,TRBJ2-4
TGTGCCAGCAGTTACTTCAGGACAGGGGGGAACTATGGCTACACCTTC,CASSYFRTGGNYGYTF,TRBV6-5,TRBD1,few,TRBJ1-2
TGTGCCAGCAGTAGAGGGGAGGGGGCTTTCTTT,CASSRGEGAFF,TRBV27,NA,NA,TRBJ1-1
TGTGCCAGCAGCGGGCCCCCTTTTCCCCATGAGCAGTTCTTC,CASSGPPFPHEQFF,TRBV7-9,NA,many,TRBJ2-1